Reported below is one T cell receptor (beta chain). The trim removed 1 base at V and 3 bases at J, leaving 4 bases unmatched. CDR1 WSHSY and CDR2 SAAADI come from the germline V gene. This CDR3 is 17 amino acids long. This record comes from a study of shared clonotypes between healthy human individuals. Clones were read by immunoSEQ multiplex PCR, and TCRdb kept only the in-frame ones, dropping some. The sample consists of more than 150,000 clones, approximately 60% of them appearing once. Sequenced input: memory CD4+ T cells sorted from blood. As for subset: CD45RA-negative fraction. The V gene is TRBV10-2, the J gene TRBJ2-1; 12 nucleotides line up with TRBD2. The clonotype originates from a man aged 25-45 years in good health. CDR3 DNA sequence: TGCGCCAGCAGTGAGTATGTACTAGCGGGAGGCTACAATGAGCAGTTCTTC. Translating gives CASSEYVLAGGYNEQFF.